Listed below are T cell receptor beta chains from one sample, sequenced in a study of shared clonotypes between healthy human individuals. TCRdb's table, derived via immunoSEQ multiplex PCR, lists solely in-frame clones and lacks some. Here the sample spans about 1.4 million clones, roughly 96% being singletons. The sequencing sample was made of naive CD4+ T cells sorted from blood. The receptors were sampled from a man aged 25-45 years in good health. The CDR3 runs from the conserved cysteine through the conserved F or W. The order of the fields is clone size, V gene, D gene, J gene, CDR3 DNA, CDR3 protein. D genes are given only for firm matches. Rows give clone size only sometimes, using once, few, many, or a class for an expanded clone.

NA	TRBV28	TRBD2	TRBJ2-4	TGTGCCAGCAGGAATCTTCCGTGGACTAGCGGGAGCGGGTGGACCACCAAAAACATTCAGTACTTC	CASRNLPWTSGSGWTTKNIQYF
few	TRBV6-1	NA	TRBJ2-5	TGTGCCAGCAGTGAGCTGGGTAGCGAGACCCAGTACTTC	CASSELGSETQYF
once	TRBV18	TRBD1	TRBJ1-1	TGTGCCAGCTCACCCCCCGGGACAGGGCGTACGGACACTGAAGCTTTCTTT	CASSPPGTGRTDTEAFF
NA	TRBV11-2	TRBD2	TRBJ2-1	TGTGCCAGCAGCCTCGGACTAGCGGGGCGCAATGAGCAGTTCTTC	CASSLGLAGRNEQFF
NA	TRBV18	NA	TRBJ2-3	TGTGCCAGCTCACCTGTAACAGATACGCAGTATTTT	CASSPVTDTQYF
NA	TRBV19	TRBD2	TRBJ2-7	TGTGCCAGTAGTCCGATACTAGCGGGAACGGTGTACGAGCAGTACTTC	CASSPILAGTVYEQYF
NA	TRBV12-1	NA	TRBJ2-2	TGTGCCAGCAGCCCCCCCGGGGCGGACGGGACCGGGGAGCTGTTTTTT	CASSPPGADGTGELFF
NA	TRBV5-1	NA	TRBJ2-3	TGCGCCAGCAGTCCCATAGGAACCACAGATACGCAGTATTTT	CASSPIGTTDTQYF
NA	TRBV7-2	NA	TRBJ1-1	TGTGCCAGCAGCTTAGTAGGGCAGGGCGCTGAAGGGCCTGAAGCTTTCTTT	CASSLVGQGAEGPEAFF
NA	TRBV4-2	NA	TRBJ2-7	TGTGCCAGCAGCCAAGGGGGGGCCTTTACCTACGAGCAGTACTTC	CASSQGGAFTYEQYF
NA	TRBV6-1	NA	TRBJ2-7	TGTGCCAGCAGTGAAGGAGGAGTTCTCCCCTACGAGCAGTACTTC	CASSEGGVLPYEQYF
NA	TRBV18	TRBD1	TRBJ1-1	TGTGCCAGCTCACTTGGACAGGCCCTGGCTGAAGCTTTCTTT	CASSLGQALAEAFF
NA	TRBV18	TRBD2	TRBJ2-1	TGTGCCAGCTCACCAGCTCCGGGACTAGCGGGTATGAATGAGCAGTTCTTC	CASSPAPGLAGMNEQFF
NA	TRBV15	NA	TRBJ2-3	TGTGCCACCAGCAGAACAATGGGGGTGGGAGCAGATACGCAGTATTTT	CATSRTMGVGADTQYF
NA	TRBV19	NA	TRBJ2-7	TGTGCCAGTAGTACTCCGATTCAAGGGTCCGACGAGCAGTACTTC	CASSTPIQGSDEQYF
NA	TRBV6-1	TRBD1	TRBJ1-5	TGTGCCAGCGCCCGCGGACAGGGGCAATGGGCCCAGCATTTT	CASARGQGQWAQHF
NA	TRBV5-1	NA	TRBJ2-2	TGCGCCAGCAGCTTACCCCGGAGGGACCAGCGGAGCACCGGGGAGCTGTTTTTT	CASSLPRRDQRSTGELFF